Listed below are T cell receptor beta chains from one sample, sequenced in a study of shared clonotypes between healthy human individuals. Method: immunoSEQ multiplex PCR; TCRdb's copy keeps in-frame clones and lacks some. The repertoire holds millions of clones, with more than 80% as singletons. The sequenced sample was naive CD4+ T cells sorted from blood. The receptor source for this set is a man aged 18 to 30 in good health. The CDR3 runs from the conserved cysteine through the conserved F or W. Each record gives: V gene, D gene, J gene, clone size, CDR3 DNA, CDR3 protein. The D gene is left open where the match is weak. Only some rows state a clone size, as once, few, many or a class for expanded clones.

v_gene: TRBV30
d_gene: NA
j_gene: TRBJ1-4
abundance: NA
CDR3nt: TGTGCCTGGAGTCCAGAGGCGGGAAAACTGTTTTTT
CDR3aa: CAWSPEAGKLFF

v_gene: TRBV10-3
d_gene: TRBD2
j_gene: TRBJ2-1
abundance: NA
CDR3nt: TGTGCCATCAGGGGACTAGCGGGGGGGCCCGATGAGCAGTTCTTC
CDR3aa: CAIRGLAGGPDEQFF

v_gene: TRBV19
d_gene: NA
j_gene: TRBJ2-5
abundance: NA
CDR3nt: TGTGCCAGTAGCCGAGCGGGACACAGTGAGACCCAGTACTTC
CDR3aa: CASSRAGHSETQYF

v_gene: TRBV5-1
d_gene: TRBD2
j_gene: TRBJ2-5
abundance: NA
CDR3nt: TGCGCCAGCAGCCAGGCTACTAGCGGGAGTATCCAAGAGACCCAGTACTTC
CDR3aa: CASSQATSGSIQETQYF

v_gene: TRBV6-5
d_gene: NA
j_gene: TRBJ1-6
abundance: NA
CDR3nt: TGTGCCAGCAGGGGGCCGAGCTCCTATAATTCACCCCTCCACTTT
CDR3aa: CASRGPSSYNSPLHF

v_gene: TRBV6-5
d_gene: NA
j_gene: TRBJ1-2
abundance: NA
CDR3nt: TGTGCCAGCAGTTACGTCGCAGGAACCTATGGCTACACCTTC
CDR3aa: CASSYVAGTYGYTF

v_gene: TRBV5-8
d_gene: NA
j_gene: TRBJ1-5
abundance: NA
CDR3nt: TGTGCCAGCAGCCTCGGGACAAGTAGCAATCAGCCCCAGCATTTT
CDR3aa: CASSLGTSSNQPQHF

v_gene: TRBV10-3
d_gene: NA
j_gene: TRBJ2-2
abundance: NA
CDR3nt: TGTGCCATCTCAGACGGGAACACCGGGGAGCTGTTTTTT
CDR3aa: CAISDGNTGELFF

v_gene: TRBV5-6
d_gene: TRBD2
j_gene: TRBJ2-1
abundance: once
CDR3nt: TGTGCCAGCAGCTATTTAAACGGGGGGACTTCCGCATCATATGAGCAGTTCTTC
CDR3aa: CASSYLNGGTSASYEQFF

v_gene: TRBV6-4
d_gene: NA
j_gene: TRBJ1-2
abundance: NA
CDR3nt: TGTGCCAGCAGTGAGGGTCTGAACTATGGCTACACCTTC
CDR3aa: CASSEGLNYGYTF

v_gene: TRBV9
d_gene: TRBD1
j_gene: TRBJ2-3
abundance: NA
CDR3nt: TGTGCCAGCAGCGGCGGTCCGGGACAGGGGCGCACAGATACGCAGTATTTT
CDR3aa: CASSGGPGQGRTDTQYF

v_gene: TRBV7-6
d_gene: NA
j_gene: TRBJ1-1
abundance: NA
CDR3nt: TGTGCCAGCAGCCAAAGGGCGAACACTGAAGCTTTCTTT
CDR3aa: CASSQRANTEAFF

v_gene: TRBV29-1
d_gene: TRBD2
j_gene: TRBJ2-5
abundance: NA
CDR3nt: TGCAGCGTTGAAGCTTGGGGGCGACTAGCGGGGGATCAGACCCAGTACTTC
CDR3aa: CSVEAWGRLAGDQTQYF

v_gene: TRBV7-9
d_gene: NA
j_gene: TRBJ1-4
abundance: once
CDR3nt: TGTGCCAGCAGCTTATCAGGGAATGAAAAACTGTTTTTT
CDR3aa: CASSLSGNEKLFF